This entry describes one T cell receptor beta chain. The antigen is undetermined. V lost 3 bases, J lost 6 bases, and 9 bases lay in between. The CDR3 has 13 amino acids. Germline V gene data show CDR1 as LNHDA and CDR2 as SQIVND (reference sequence). The sample is drawn from a study of cytomegalovirus exposure and HLA in healthy donors. General study findings and limits: A few CMV-associated chains proved CMV antigen-specific in vitro. Cytomegalovirus association was listed for 164 TCR beta chains.

The PCR ran on 60 Vbeta and 13 Jbeta primers. Profiling relied on immunoSEQ multiplex PCR, and the TCRdb table lists in-frame clones only, not all of them. The data contain 65,000 to 85,000 clones, 60% to 80% of them singletons. V and J are TRBV19 and TRBJ1-5; D is ambiguous. This sequence was found in a woman aged 40 to 49 in good health and CMV-seropositive. Sequenced sample: PBMCs. The CDR3 loop is CASSMDWSQPQHF. The CDR3 coding sequence is TGTGCCAGTAGTATGGATTGGAGTCAGCCCCAGCATTTT.